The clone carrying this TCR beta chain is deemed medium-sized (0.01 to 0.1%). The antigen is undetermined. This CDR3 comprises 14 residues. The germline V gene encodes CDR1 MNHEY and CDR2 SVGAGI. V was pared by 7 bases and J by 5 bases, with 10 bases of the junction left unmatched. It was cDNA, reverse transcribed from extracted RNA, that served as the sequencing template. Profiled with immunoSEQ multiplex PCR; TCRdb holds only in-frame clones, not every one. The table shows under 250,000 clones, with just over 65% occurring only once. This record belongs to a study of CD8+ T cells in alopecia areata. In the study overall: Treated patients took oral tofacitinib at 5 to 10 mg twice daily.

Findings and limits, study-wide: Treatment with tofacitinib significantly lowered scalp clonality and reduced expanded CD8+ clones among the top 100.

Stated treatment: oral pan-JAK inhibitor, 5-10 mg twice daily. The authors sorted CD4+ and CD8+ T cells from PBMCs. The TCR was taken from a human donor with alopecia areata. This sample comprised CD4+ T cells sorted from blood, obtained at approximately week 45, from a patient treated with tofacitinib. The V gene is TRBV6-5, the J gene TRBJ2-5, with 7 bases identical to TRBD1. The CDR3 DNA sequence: TGTGCCAGCACATCATCAGGGGGTCGGGAGACCCAGTACTTC. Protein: CASTSSGGRETQYF.